The source of this T cell receptor beta chain is a study of cytomegalovirus exposure and HLA in healthy donors. Healthy bone marrow donors made up the donor group. The CDR3 length is 15 residues. V was pared by 6 bases and J by 8 bases, with 15 bases of the junction left unmatched. Germline V gives CDR1 GTSNPN, CDR2 SVGIG (reference sequence). General study findings and limits: An analysis that came later showed most CMV-associated TCR beta chains appearing HLA-restricted.

The PCR made use of 60 Vbeta and 13 Jbeta primers. Clones were sequenced by immunoSEQ multiplex PCR, and TCRdb holds only the in-frame ones, with some missing. The sample lists 150,000 to 200,000 clones, 82% occurring once. In regard to this clone: Its antigen is undetermined.

The TCR comes from a woman aged 18-29 years in good health and CMV-seronegative. Sequenced: PBMCs. The chain combines TRBV30 with TRBJ1-4; 7 bases map to TRBD1. CDR3 residues: CACPLSTGVYEKLFF. The CDR3 DNA sequence: TGTGCCTGCCCTTTATCTACAGGGGTCTACGAAAAACTGTTTTTT.